These 12 T cell receptor beta chains were all obtained from the same sample, sequenced in a study of OX40 agonist ivuxolimab in advanced cancers. The method was immunoSEQ multiplex PCR; TCRdb's version includes in-frame clones alone and lacks a portion of them. The sample has fewer than 70,000 clones; approximately 86% are singletons. The material sequenced was CD4+ or CD8+ T cells sorted from blood, taken in a trial of the OX40 agonist ivuxolimab. The source is an adult with an advanced solid tumor such as melanoma, head and neck, liver or kidney cancer.

The chain uses TRBV19 and TRBJ1-5; D unresolved. This CDR3 has 12 amino acids. V lost 7 bases, J lost 9 bases, and 13 bases lay in between. Germline-derived CDR1 and CDR2 are LNHDA and SQIVND (reference sequence). Here the CDR3 reads CASTRTGSPQHF. For the CDR3, the DNA is TGTGCCAGTACCCGAACCGGGTCGCCCCAGCATTTT.

The chain is built from TRBV28 and TRBJ2-1; 10 nucleotides match TRBD2. The J segment lost 6 bases and the V segment lost 6 bases, leaving 5 bases of the junction unmatched. The CDR3 is 14 residues long. Looked up from germline, CDR1 is MDHEN and CDR2 is SYDVKM. DNA for the CDR3: TGTGCCAGCAGAGAGCGGGGGGGATCCAATGAGCAGTTCTTC. This sequence encodes CASRERGGSNEQFF.

The V and J genes are TRBV5-4 and TRBJ2-5, with 9 bases lining up with TRBD2. V was clipped by 4 bases and J by 4 bases; unmatched bases: 11. CDR3 length equals 16 residues. Germline V CDR1 and CDR2: SGHNT, YYREEE (reference sequence). The CDR3 region has the DNA TGTGCCAGCAGCACCAGGGTAGCGGGAGATCTAGAGACCCAGTACTTC. Amino acid sequence: CASSTRVAGDLETQYF.

The gene calls are TRBV19 and TRBJ1-5, with D perhaps matching TRBD1 (5 bases). Trimming stripped 6 bases from V and 0 bases from J, with 18 bases between. Germline assignment: CDR1 LNHDA and CDR2 SQIVND (reference sequence). The length of the CDR3 is 17 residues. The DNA for the CDR3 is TGTGCCAGTAGCCCCAGGGAGAGGGGATATAGCAATCAGCCCCAGCATTTT. It is translated as CASSPRERGYSNQPQHF.

This rearrangement joins TRBV7-2 to TRBJ1-2; D gene uncertain. The germline CDR1 and CDR2 sequences are SGHTA and FQGNSA. CDR3 size: 12 residues. V was clipped by 1 base and J by 4 bases, with 4 bases between them. The CDR3 DNA follows: TGTGCCAGCAGCTTAGAAGGCTATGGCTACACCTTC. Translation gives CASSLEGYGYTF. Drawing the rest from reference TRBV7-2 and TRBJ1-2, the complete variable domain is GAGVSQSPSNKVTEKGKDVELRCDPISGHTALYWYRQSLGQGLEFLIYFQGNSAPDKSGLPSDRFSAERTGGSVSTLTIQRTQQEDSAVYLCASSLEGYGYTFGSGTRLTVV.

The chain couples TRBV30 to TRBJ1-4; D gene unclear. The CDR3 consists of 15 residues. Trimming stripped 2 bases from V and 8 bases from J, with 18 bases between. Germline V gene lookup returns CDR1 GTSNPN and CDR2 SVGIG (reference sequence). CDR3: CAWSPTQGGYEKLFF. The CDR3 DNA reads TGTGCCTGGAGTCCAACCCAAGGTGGTTACGAAAAACTGTTTTTT.

J is TRBJ1-1 and V is TRBV6-6; 9 bases fit TRBD1. The germline gives CDR1 MNHNY, CDR2 SVGAGI (reference sequence). This CDR3 is built from 12 residues. Trimming cost V 4 bases and J 10 bases; bases outside gene matches: 4. The CDR3 is CASSSGQGRAFF. CDR3 DNA: TGTGCCAGCAGTTCTGGACAGGGGCGAGCTTTCTTT.

This chain links TRBV5-5 with TRBJ2-7; D gene uncertain. In germline, CDR1 is SGHKS, CDR2 YYEKEE (reference sequence). The V gene lost 1 base and the J gene lost 2 bases, with 13 bases spanning the gap. The CDR3 covers 15 residues. For the CDR3, the DNA is TGTGCCAGCAGCTTGTCCGGAGTCCCTCCCTACGAGCAGTACTTC. Protein: CASSLSGVPPYEQYF.

The chain has TRBV5-4 and TRBJ2-7; 12 bases line up with TRBD2. V lost 5 bases to trimming and J lost 6 bases; unmatched junction nucleotides: 9. Germline V gene data show CDR1 as SGHNT and CDR2 as YYREEE (reference sequence). The CDR3 is 15 amino acids. CDR3 bases: TGTGCCAGCAGTTCTCTAGCGGGAGGGCCCTCCGAGCAGTACTTC. Translation: CASSSLAGGPSEQYF.

The chain joins TRBV7-9 to TRBJ2-6, with D possibly TRBD1 on 6 matching bases. V dropped 2 bases and J dropped 4 bases, with 12 bases sitting between them. The CDR3 runs 16 residues. Germline values: CDR1 SEHNR, CDR2 FQNEAQ (reference sequence). CDR3 in DNA: TGTGCCAGCAGCTTAAGCTGGGGGCAAGGGGCCAACGTCCTGACTTTC. This translates into CASSLSWGQGANVLTF. Supplemented by reference TRBV7-9 and TRBJ2-6, the full variable domain reads DTGVSQNPRHKITKRGQNVTFRCDPISEHNRLYWYRQTLGQGPEFLTYFQNEAQLEKSRLLSDRFSAERPKGSFSTLEIQRTEQGDSAMYLCASSLSWGQGANVLTFGAGSRLTVL.

This sequence joins TRBV5-6 and TRBJ2-7; D call uncertain. In germline, CDR1 is SGHDT, CDR2 YYEEEE. Trimming removed 7 bases at V and 3 bases at J, with 17 bases between. The CDR3 totals 14 residues. As DNA, the CDR3 is TGTGCCAGCGAGCCCAACATGGCAGGCTACGAGCAGTACTTC. Translating it yields CASEPNMAGYEQYF.

The genes are TRBV29-1 and TRBJ2-7; D unresolved. The V end lost 6 bases, the J end lost 6 bases, and 15 bases lay between the germline ends. Germline V lookup: CDR1 SQVTM, CDR2 ANQGSEA. This CDR3 has 12 amino acids. CDR3 sequence: CSVAGPSGEQYF. As DNA, the CDR3 is TGCAGCGTCGCCGGACCATCGGGCGAGCAGTACTTC.